These 32 T cell receptor beta chains were sequenced from one sample in a study of blood T cells in healthy people across ages. With a J-beta primer mix and a sample-barcoded 5' primer, a second PCR ran about 6 to 11 cycles. TCRdb passed the 5' RACE reads through MiXCR, listing each CDR3 protein once. This repertoire shows approximately 780,000 distinct CDR3 sequences, 20% to 30% found once; its top ten account for over 2.5%. These data were also reused for a study on T cells of mothers and their children.

The sequenced sample was blood. The receptors stem from a boy younger than 18 in good health.

V usage is TRBV29-1 and J usage is TRBJ1-1, with TRBD1 as a possible D gene (6 bases). The ends were cut back, 1 base at V and 1 base at J, with 13 bases in the middle. Looked up from germline, CDR1 is SQVTM and CDR2 is ANQGSEA. The CDR3 consists of 15 residues. CDR3 in DNA: TGCAGCGTTGAAGCCCTCGACAGGAGGAACACTGAAGCTTTCTTT. Translated: CSVEALDRRNTEAFF.

In this sample, this clonotype turned up a few times. DNA of the CDR3: TGCAGTGCCCCTACTGGAAACACCATATATTTT. Amino acids: CSAPTGNTIYF. This chain connects TRBV20-1 to TRBJ1-3; D is unclear. The CDR3 extends over 11 amino acids. V was cut by 6 bases and J by 2 bases, with 5 bases left in between. Germline CDR1 and CDR2: DFQATT and SNEGSKA (reference sequence).

The sample holds a few counts of this clonotype. The chain employs TRBV11-2 and TRBJ1-1; D might be TRBD1 (5 bases). Germline CDR1 and CDR2: SGHAT and FQNNGV. The CDR3 totals 14 residues. V dropped 2 bases and J dropped 1 base, with 8 bases sitting between them. Here the CDR3 DNA reads TGTGCCAGCAGCTTAAGCAGGGCGAACACTGAAGCTTTCTTT. It yields the protein CASSLSRANTEAFF.

The chain couples TRBV28 to TRBJ2-2; no clear D. Germline assignment: CDR1 MDHEN and CDR2 SYDVKM. The CDR3 sequence is 13 residues long. V shed 6 bases and J shed 8 bases, with 13 bases lying between them. CDR3 residues: CASSGSPFGELFF. The CDR3 nucleotides read TGTGCCAGCAGCGGCTCTCCCTTTGGGGAGCTGTTTTTT.

Only one count was recorded for this clonotype. The chain employs TRBV3-1 and TRBJ1-4, with D possibly TRBD1 on 5 matching bases. Germline-derived CDR1 and CDR2 are LGHDT and YNNKEL (reference sequence). The V end was cut by 0 bases, the J end by 8 bases, with 13 bases between. CDR3 length: 15 amino acids. CDR3 protein: CASSQDPIRGEKLFF. CDR3 bases: TGTGCCAGCAGCCAAGATCCGATCCGGGGGGAAAAACTGTTTTTT.

This chain connects TRBV18 to TRBJ2-5; 7 positions agree with TRBD1. Germline V gene data show CDR1 as KGHSH and CDR2 as LQKENI. V shed 2 bases, J shed 1 base, and the junction held 4 bases outside the gene matches. The CDR3 is 15 residues long. In DNA form, the CDR3 reads TGTGCCAGCTCACCAGTGGGGGACAGCCAAGAGACCCAGTACTTC. Translation gives CASSPVGDSQETQYF.

This clonotype was observed a handful of times. The V gene is TRBV5-1, the J gene TRBJ2-5; possibly TRBD1 for D (6 bases). Gene TRBJ2-1 matches the end of the DNA better, so the J call may be wrong. The CDR3 length is 16 residues. The germline V gene encodes CDR1 SGHRS and CDR2 YFSETQ. The CDR3 is CASSWLVGAVNNEQFF. CDR3 in DNA: TGCGCCAGCAGCTGGCTGGTGGGGGCGGTCAACAATGAGCAGTTCTTC.

This clonotype was seen only a few times. V gene TRBV6-6 combines with J gene TRBJ2-3, with D perhaps TRBD1 or TRBD2 (5 bases each). CDR3 length: 13 residues. The germline V gene has CDR1 MNHNY and CDR2 SVGAGI (reference sequence). V was cut by 6 bases and J by 6 bases, with 13 bases left in between. The CDR3 DNA sequence: TGTGCCAGCAGACAATGGGGGAGTGATACGCAGTATTTT. Amino acids: CASRQWGSDTQYF.

CDR3 nucleotides: TGTGCCAGCAGTGCCTCCGGGACAGGGGCTTTCTTT. Translation gives CASSASGTGAFF. V usage is TRBV28 and J usage is TRBJ1-1; 9 nucleotides line up with TRBD1. The junction had 6 bases not matched to a gene; V was cut back by 5 bases and J by 11 bases. Germline CDR1 and CDR2: MDHEN and SYDVKM. The CDR3 spans 12 residues.

The gene calls are TRBV21-1 and TRBJ2-5. TRBV21-1 constitutes a pseudogene. CDR3 size: 14 residues. The CDR3 DNA reads TGTGCCAGCAGCAACCTTAAACGGCAAGAGACCCAGTACTTC. Translated: CASSNLKRQETQYF.

This clonotype was recorded a few times. The rearrangement joins TRBV5-8 to TRBJ2-1; TRBD1 might be the D (6 bases). The CDR3 sequence is 14 residues long. CDR1 is SGHTS, CDR2 YDEGEE, per germline. Trimming left V 6 bases short and J 3 bases short, with 13 bases between. CDR3 in DNA: TGTGCCAGCAAAGGCAGGGGCCTCTACAATGAGCAGTTCTTC. It yields the protein CASKGRGLYNEQFF.

This clonotype was counted only a few times. The J gene is TRBJ2-7, the V gene TRBV2; maybe TRBD1 (5 bases). V lost 7 bases and J 7 bases, leaving 17 bases between the germline ends. The CDR3 is made up of 13 amino acids. Germline lookup yields CDR1 SNHLY and CDR2 FYNNEI. The CDR3 DNA reads as TGTGCCAGCACCGGAGCTGGGCGACAGGAGCAGTACTTC. Its protein is CASTGAGRQEQYF.

The chain is built from TRBV4-1 and TRBJ1-1, with D possibly matching TRBD1 (5 bases). The CDR3 spans 14 residues. Germline V lookup: CDR1 MGHRA, CDR2 YSYEKL. Trimming stripped 3 bases from V and 4 bases from J, with 12 bases between. CDR3 in DNA: TGCGCCAGCAGCCACAGAGGGGACGGCACTGAAGCTTTCTTT. It yields the protein CASSHRGDGTEAFF.

This clonotype was detected ten times or more. CDR3 residues: CASSTPTGTGKHGYTF. The CDR3 DNA is TGCGCCAGCAGCACCCCCACGGGGACCGGGAAACATGGCTACACCTTC. The rearrangement links TRBV5-1 to TRBJ1-2, with D possibly TRBD1 on 5 matching bases. CDR1 SGHRS and CDR2 YFSETQ come from the germline V gene. This CDR3 region has 16 residues. V lost 4 bases, J lost 6 bases, and 22 bases lay in between.

The chain joins TRBV7-2 to TRBJ2-1; tentative D call: TRBD1 (6 bases). The germline CDR1 and CDR2 sequences are SGHTA and FQGNSA. Trimming shortened V by 3 bases and J by 4 bases, and 16 bases separated the two germline ends. This CDR3 is built from 16 residues. In DNA, the CDR3 is TGTGCCAGCAGCTTGGGGCTCGGGACACCGTACAATGAGCAGTTCTTC. It translates to CASSLGLGTPYNEQFF.

The V gene is TRBV9, the J gene TRBJ2-7; 8 nucleotides line up with TRBD2. After removal of 0 bases from V and 2 bases from J, the junction contained 4 bases not matched to a gene. Looked up from germline, CDR1 is SGDLS and CDR2 is YYNGEE. The length of the CDR3 is 15 residues. The CDR3 bases are TGTGCCAGCAGCGTAGGCCATAGCGGGGCCTACGAGCAGTACTTC. Its translation: CASSVGHSGAYEQYF.

This chain joins TRBV28 and TRBJ2-5; the match to TRBD2 covers 7 bases. The V segment lost 1 base and the J segment 2 bases; nucleotides outside the gene matches: 10. The CDR3 is 17 residues long. Germline-derived CDR1 and CDR2 are MDHEN and SYDVKM. The CDR3 coding sequence is TGTGCCAGCAGTTTATTCCAACTCCGCGGGAGACAAGAGACCCAGTACTTC. Translation: CASSLFQLRGRQETQYF.

This clonotype was seen at least ten times. The chain combines TRBV6-2 or TRBV6-3 with TRBJ2-5, with TRBD1 identical over 7 bases. Germline V lookup: CDR1 MNHEY, CDR2 SVGEGT. The CDR3 is 14 amino acids. The junction had 3 bases not matched to a gene; V was cut back by 5 bases and J by 0 bases. Here the CDR3 reads CASSKGTDQETQYF. The CDR3 DNA sequence: TGTGCCAGCAGTAAAGGGACAGACCAAGAGACCCAGTACTTC.

The V gene is TRBV29-1, the J gene TRBJ1-2; tentative D call: TRBD1 (6 bases). V lost 8 bases and J lost 1, with 17 bases in between. Germline CDR1 reads SQVTM; CDR2 reads ANQGSEA. The CDR3 is 14 amino acids. The CDR3 coding sequence is TGCAGCACCAGCAAGGGGGGGGATAACTATGGCTACACCTTC. Its translation: CSTSKGGDNYGYTF.

The rearrangement uses TRBV5-5 and TRBJ2-5, with D possibly TRBD2 on 6 matching bases. CDR3 length: 15 residues. CDR1 and CDR2 (germline): SGHKS, YYEKEE (reference sequence). V shed 4 bases and J shed 4 bases, with 17 bases lying between them. The CDR3 nucleotides read TGTGCCAGCAGCCCCGAACCCAGGAGGGGAGAGACCCAGTACTTC. Its protein product is CASSPEPRRGETQYF.

The chain has TRBV28 and TRBJ2-7; D remains ambiguous. CDR1 is MDHEN, CDR2 SYDVKM, per germline. Trimming pared 5 bases from V and 9 bases from J, leaving 14 bases between. The CDR3 totals 12 residues. The chain's CDR3 is CASSAGPMGQYF. The CDR3 bases are TGTGCCAGCAGTGCCGGGCCAATGGGGCAGTACTTC.

V gene TRBV10-3 combines with J gene TRBJ2-1; D might be TRBD1 (6 bases). Germline-derived CDR1 and CDR2 are ENHRY and SYGVKD. This CDR3 has 18 residues. Trimming took 3 bases from V and 4 from J, leaving 22 bases between them. The CDR3 nucleotides read TGTGCCATCAGTGAATGGAAGGGAACAGGGAACTCTTACAATGAGCAGTTCTTC. Residues: CAISEWKGTGNSYNEQFF.

The V call is TRBV4-2, the J call TRBJ2-6; D ambiguous. CDR3 size: 17 residues. Trimming took 0 bases from V and 5 from J, leaving 14 bases between them. The germline gives CDR1 LGHNA, CDR2 YNFKEQ. CDR3 nucleotide sequence: TGTGCCAGCAGCCAAGATAGAGGTCGCATCCGGGCCAACGTCCTGACTTTC. This encodes CASSQDRGRIRANVLTF.

J is TRBJ2-1 and V is TRBV14; 14 nucleotides agree with TRBD2. Trimming cost V 4 bases and J 6 bases; bases outside gene matches: 8. The CDR3 is 17 residues long. Looked up from germline, CDR1 is SGHDN and CDR2 is FVKESK. CDR3 bases: TGTGCCAGCAGCCCGGGACTAGCGGGGGCCCAGGGCAATGAGCAGTTCTTC. Its translation: CASSPGLAGAQGNEQFF.

The rearrangement joins TRBV7-2 to TRBJ1-2, with D uncertain. Germline lookup yields CDR1 SGHTA and CDR2 FQGNSA. The CDR3 runs to 13 residues. V was trimmed by 3 bases and J by 8 bases, leaving 13 bases between them. The CDR3 sequence: CASSFAEVRGYTF. The DNA for the CDR3 is TGTGCCAGCAGCTTCGCTGAGGTTAGGGGCTACACCTTC.

This clonotype has just one count. The rearrangement joins TRBV6-2 or TRBV6-3 to TRBJ2-2, with 7 bases that match TRBD1. The CDR3 contains 15 residues. The germline V gene encodes CDR1 MNHEY and CDR2 SVGEGT. Germline trimming cut 7 bases from V and 3 bases from J; bases unmatched to any gene: 8. The CDR3 reads CASNRGGRDTGELFF. The CDR3 DNA reads as TGTGCCAGCAACCGAGGGGGCAGGGACACCGGGGAGCTGTTTTTT.

The chain recombines TRBV5-1 with TRBJ2-5, with 9 bases lining up with TRBD2. This CDR3 has 15 residues. J lost 2 bases, V lost 5 bases, and 7 bases had no gene match. Germline CDR1 is SGHRS and CDR2 is YFSETQ. CDR3 in amino acids: CASSSAGGRQETQYF. DNA for the CDR3: TGCGCCAGCAGTTCAGCGGGGGGTCGTCAAGAGACCCAGTACTTC.

The V gene is TRBV20-1, the J gene TRBJ1-2; perhaps TRBD1 as D (5 bases). The V gene's germline CDR1 is DFQATT and CDR2 SNEGSKA (reference sequence). CDR3 length: 14 residues. Trimming cost V 0 bases and J 5 bases, with 13 bases left between them. In DNA, the CDR3 is TGCAGTGCTAGAGACCGGGACGTGAAGTATGGCTACACCTTC. Its translation: CSARDRDVKYGYTF.

The chain carries TRBV9 and TRBJ2-1, with 9 bases that match TRBD2. The trim removed 3 bases at V and 0 bases at J, leaving 16 bases unmatched. There are 20 residues in the CDR3. In germline, CDR1 is SGDLS, CDR2 YYNGEE. The CDR3 sequence is CASSGKGVAGGPSSYNEQFF. As DNA, the CDR3 is TGTGCCAGCAGCGGCAAGGGGGTCGCGGGGGGGCCCAGCTCCTACAATGAGCAGTTCTTC.

The CDR3: CASNKGHRPTDTQYF. The CDR3 nucleotides are TGCGCCAGCAACAAGGGACATAGGCCCACAGATACGCAGTATTTT. The chain employs TRBV5-1 and TRBJ2-3; the D gene is possibly TRBD1 (6 bases). Germline V CDR1 and CDR2: SGHRS, YFSETQ. The CDR3 has 15 residues. Trimming pared 6 bases from V and 2 bases from J, leaving 16 bases between.

The rearrangement joins TRBV4-1 to TRBJ2-5, with D perhaps given as TRBD1 or TRBD2 (5 bases each). The J call could be wrong; TRBJ2-1 is a better fit for the DNA end. CDR1 MGHRA and CDR2 YSYEKL come from the germline V gene. The CDR3 runs to 14 residues. CDR3 loop: CASSQAYGANEQFF. The CDR3 region has the DNA TGCGCCAGCAGCCAAGCATACGGGGCTAATGAGCAGTTCTTC.

This rearrangement joins TRBV29-1 to TRBJ1-2, with unresolved D. There are 12 residues in the CDR3. V was pared by 8 bases and J by 5 bases, with 15 bases between. Germline assignment: CDR1 SQVTM and CDR2 ANQGSEA. In DNA, the CDR3 is TGCAGCTCCACTACGGACGATTATGGCTACACCTTC. Its translation: CSSTTDDYGYTF.